This TCR beta chain was documented in a study of blood T cell repertoires in COVID-19. V was shortened by 6 bases and J by 3 bases, with 6 bases between the two germline ends. This CDR3 region has 12 residues. Germline loops: CDR1 LNHDA, CDR2 SQIVND (reference sequence). The method was immunoSEQ multiplex PCR; TCRdb's version includes in-frame clones alone and lacks a portion of them. The sample gives under 55,000 clones, approximately 91% of which show up once; 14% is in the top ten. V is TRBV19 and J is TRBJ1-5, with D unclear. This TCR was sampled from a human donor in a cohort sampled during active COVID-19. Sequences were obtained from peripheral blood. As DNA, the CDR3 is TGTGCCAGTAGGAGGGCCAATCAGCCCCAGCATTTT. Protein product: CASRRANQPQHF.